These T cell receptor beta chains were read from a single sample in a study of blood T cell repertoires in COVID-19. The data were produced by immunoSEQ multiplex PCR, yet TCRdb's version contains in-frame clones alone and is incomplete. The sample has about 190,000 clones; less than 85% are singletons. The sequenced sample consisted of PBMCs or T cells enriched from blood (not recorded which). The receptors shown here come from a woman aged 55-70 years with acute COVID-19. Each CDR3 is given with its conserved first and last residue. D genes are given only for firm matches. Size is stated for part of the rows, as once, few or many counts, or as a class when the clone is expanded.

j_call: TRBJ2-1
clone_size: -
v_call: TRBV5-1
d_call: -
cdr3_nt: TGCGCCAGCAGCTTGATTAGCGGTGGGAATGAGCAGTTCTTC
cdr3_aa: CASSLISGGNEQFF

j_call: TRBJ1-2
clone_size: -
v_call: TRBV30
d_call: -
cdr3_nt: TGTGCCTGGAATATCGGCCCGGGGTATGGCTACACCTTC
cdr3_aa: CAWNIGPGYGYTF

j_call: TRBJ1-1
clone_size: few
v_call: TRBV4-2
d_call: -
cdr3_nt: TGTGCCAGCAGCCAAGCAGGGGCTGAGGTCACTGAAGCTTTCTTT
cdr3_aa: CASSQAGAEVTEAFF

j_call: TRBJ1-1
clone_size: -
v_call: TRBV18
d_call: -
cdr3_nt: TGTGCCAGCTCACCGCGGGTGGATCTGAACACTGAAGCTTTCTTT
cdr3_aa: CASSPRVDLNTEAFF

j_call: TRBJ1-6
clone_size: -
v_call: TRBV7-9
d_call: -
cdr3_nt: TGTGCCAGCAGCCTAGCGGCCCTAGGCCTCCACTTT
cdr3_aa: CASSLAALGLHF

j_call: TRBJ2-3
clone_size: -
v_call: TRBV24-1
d_call: TRBD2
cdr3_nt: TGTGCCACCCGCCGGGGGGATCCAGATACGCAGTATTTT
cdr3_aa: CATRRGDPDTQYF

j_call: TRBJ2-1
clone_size: -
v_call: TRBV4-1
d_call: -
cdr3_nt: TGCGCCAGCAGCCAAGCGTCAGGGGATGAGCAGTTCTTC
cdr3_aa: CASSQASGDEQFF

j_call: TRBJ2-2
clone_size: -
v_call: TRBV7-9
d_call: -
cdr3_nt: TGTGCCAGCATCGCCCTCAGCGGTAGTCTTGGGGTCGGGGAGCTGTTTTTT
cdr3_aa: CASIALSGSLGVGELFF

j_call: TRBJ1-1
clone_size: -
v_call: TRBV10-1
d_call: TRBD1
cdr3_nt: TGCGCCAGCAATCCGGGACAGGGAAACACTGAAGCTTTCTTT
cdr3_aa: CASNPGQGNTEAFF

j_call: TRBJ2-3
clone_size: -
v_call: TRBV5-5
d_call: -
cdr3_nt: TGTGCCAGCAGCTTCACTATTACGGTTGTGGTGGATACGCAGTATTTT
cdr3_aa: CASSFTITVVVDTQYF

j_call: TRBJ1-2
clone_size: -
v_call: TRBV5-4
d_call: -
cdr3_nt: TGTGCCAGCAGCTTGGGGACTCCTGGGGGCTACACCTTC
cdr3_aa: CASSLGTPGGYTF

j_call: TRBJ2-7
clone_size: -
v_call: TRBV19
d_call: -
cdr3_nt: TGTGCCACCACGCGTGGGTACTCCGGAGCCCTCGAGCAGTACTTC
cdr3_aa: CATTRGYSGALEQYF

j_call: TRBJ2-5
clone_size: -
v_call: TRBV4-1
d_call: TRBD2
cdr3_nt: TGCGCCAGCAGTGGCGGGGGGGCCCAAGAGACCCAGTACTTC
cdr3_aa: CASSGGGAQETQYF

j_call: TRBJ2-3
clone_size: -
v_call: TRBV9
d_call: -
cdr3_nt: TGTGCCAGCAGCGCCACTGACAGAAGCACAGATACGCAGTATTTT
cdr3_aa: CASSATDRSTDTQYF

j_call: TRBJ1-6
clone_size: -
v_call: TRBV7-2
d_call: -
cdr3_nt: TGTGCCAGCAGCTTAATGGGCAGAAATAATTCACCCCTCCACTTT
cdr3_aa: CASSLMGRNNSPLHF

j_call: TRBJ2-1
clone_size: -
v_call: TRBV7-9
d_call: TRBD1
cdr3_nt: TGTGCCAGCAGCTCGGACAGGGGGACCTACAATGAGCAGTTCTTC
cdr3_aa: CASSSDRGTYNEQFF

j_call: TRBJ2-1
clone_size: -
v_call: TRBV19
d_call: TRBD1
cdr3_nt: TGTGCCAGTAGTGACGACAGGGGACGCCTCCGCTCCTACAATGAGCAGTTCTTC
cdr3_aa: CASSDDRGRLRSYNEQFF

j_call: TRBJ1-3
clone_size: -
v_call: TRBV9
d_call: -
cdr3_nt: TGTGCCAGCAGCGTAGGCGGGGTAACTGGAAACACCATATATTTT
cdr3_aa: CASSVGGVTGNTIYF

j_call: TRBJ2-1
clone_size: -
v_call: TRBV18
d_call: TRBD2
cdr3_nt: TGTGCCAGCTCACCACTCTACGCGAAGCGGGGGGAGGGCAATGAGCAGTTCTTC
cdr3_aa: CASSPLYAKRGEGNEQFF

j_call: TRBJ1-2
clone_size: -
v_call: TRBV7-2
d_call: TRBD1
cdr3_nt: TGTGCCAGCAGCTTAGGTGACAGGGCGGGTTCAAGTGGCTACACCTTC
cdr3_aa: CASSLGDRAGSSGYTF

j_call: TRBJ1-2
clone_size: once
v_call: TRBV15
d_call: TRBD1
cdr3_nt: TGTGCCACCAGCAGAGGGACAGGGGGAGGGTTTAACTATGGCTACACCTTC
cdr3_aa: CATSRGTGGGFNYGYTF

j_call: TRBJ2-7
clone_size: -
v_call: TRBV5-1
d_call: TRBD1
cdr3_nt: TGCGCCAGCAGCCAGGGACAGGGCCTCCACGAGCAGTACTTC
cdr3_aa: CASSQGQGLHEQYF

j_call: TRBJ1-1
clone_size: -
v_call: TRBV11-2
d_call: -
cdr3_nt: TGTGCCAGCAGCTTAAGACTAATGAACACTGAAGCTTTCTTT
cdr3_aa: CASSLRLMNTEAFF

j_call: TRBJ1-2
clone_size: -
v_call: TRBV5-6
d_call: -
cdr3_nt: TGTGCCAGCAGAAGGGGCCCTAACTATGGCTACACCTTC
cdr3_aa: CASRRGPNYGYTF

j_call: TRBJ1-1
clone_size: -
v_call: TRBV10-3
d_call: TRBD1
cdr3_nt: TGTGCCATCGGACCGGGACAGGGCTCTACGGGGAACACTGAAGCTTTCTTT
cdr3_aa: CAIGPGQGSTGNTEAFF

j_call: TRBJ2-3
clone_size: -
v_call: TRBV5-1
d_call: TRBD1
cdr3_nt: TGCGCCAGCAGCCTCGGGACAGGGGGTGAAGATACGCAGTATTTT
cdr3_aa: CASSLGTGGEDTQYF

j_call: TRBJ2-3
clone_size: -
v_call: TRBV7-2
d_call: TRBD2
cdr3_nt: TGTGCCAGCGATCTCGGGGAGGGAGCAGATACGCAGTATTTT
cdr3_aa: CASDLGEGADTQYF

j_call: TRBJ1-2
clone_size: -
v_call: TRBV29-1
d_call: TRBD1
cdr3_nt: TGCAGCGTTCACGGACAGGGAGGTGGCTACACCTTC
cdr3_aa: CSVHGQGGGYTF

j_call: TRBJ1-5
clone_size: -
v_call: TRBV30
d_call: -
cdr3_nt: TGTGCCTGGACTACCGGGTCAGGCAATCAGCCCCAGCATTTT
cdr3_aa: CAWTTGSGNQPQHF

j_call: TRBJ2-5
clone_size: -
v_call: TRBV9
d_call: -
cdr3_nt: TGTGCCAGCAGCGTAGGATGGACACCCCAAGAGACCCAGTACTTC
cdr3_aa: CASSVGWTPQETQYF

j_call: TRBJ1-3
clone_size: -
v_call: TRBV9
d_call: -
cdr3_nt: TGTGCCAGCAGCGTAGACCAGGTGGTGGGAAACACCATATATTTT
cdr3_aa: CASSVDQVVGNTIYF

j_call: TRBJ1-5
clone_size: -
v_call: TRBV7-9
d_call: -
cdr3_nt: TGTGCCAGCAGCTCCGAGGTTAGCAATCAGCCCCAGCATTTT
cdr3_aa: CASSSEVSNQPQHF

j_call: TRBJ2-7
clone_size: -
v_call: TRBV4-3
d_call: TRBD1
cdr3_nt: TGCGCCAGCAGCCAGGGGGGGACAGGGGACTACGAGCAGTACTTC
cdr3_aa: CASSQGGTGDYEQYF

j_call: TRBJ2-5
clone_size: -
v_call: TRBV5-4
d_call: TRBD1
cdr3_nt: TGTGCCAGCAGCCGGGGACAGGGGAGCGAGGAGACCCAGTACTTC
cdr3_aa: CASSRGQGSEETQYF

j_call: TRBJ1-3
clone_size: -
v_call: TRBV6-5
d_call: -
cdr3_nt: TGTGCCAGTGGAATGACGGACAGTATAGGAAACACCATATATTTT
cdr3_aa: CASGMTDSIGNTIYF

j_call: TRBJ1-2
clone_size: -
v_call: TRBV19
d_call: TRBD1
cdr3_nt: TGTGCCAGTAGTATTCAAACAGGGGGCCTTGATGGCTACACCTTC
cdr3_aa: CASSIQTGGLDGYTF